The 29 T cell receptor beta chains in this list originate from one sample, sequenced in a study of early stage breast cancer tumors. Method: immunoSEQ multiplex PCR; TCRdb's copy keeps in-frame clones and lacks some. In the table there are around 41,000 clones, about 78% of which are singletons. Sequenced sample: blood. These receptors all stem from a person aged 45-65 years with breast cancer.

The V and J genes are TRBV29-1 and TRBJ2-5; 9 nucleotides line up with TRBD1. Germline V gene lookup returns CDR1 SQVTM and CDR2 ANQGSEA. There are 13 residues in the CDR3. Unmatched junction bases numbered 6, after V lost 6 bases and J lost 4 bases. DNA for the CDR3: TGCAGCGTCGACAGGGGGTATACAGAGACCCAGTACTTC. It translates to CSVDRGYTETQYF.

The rearrangement joins TRBV6-6 to TRBJ2-7; no reliable D call. Deletions cut 5 bases from V and 4 bases from J, with 6 bases between. CDR1 and CDR2 from the germline V gene are MNHNY and SVGAGI (reference sequence). This CDR3 has 11 residues. The CDR3 is CASSPQYEQYF. The CDR3 DNA sequence: TGTGCCAGCAGTCCCCAATACGAGCAGTACTTC.

This rearrangement joins TRBV10-2 to TRBJ2-3; D may be TRBD2 (5 bases). V lost 6 bases and J lost 2, with 15 bases in between. Per the germline V gene, CDR1 is WSHSY and CDR2 is SAAADI. This CDR3 spans 15 amino acids. For the CDR3, the DNA is TGCGCCAGCAGAAAGACCTTCGGGATCACAGATACGCAGTATTTT. It translates to CASRKTFGITDTQYF.

This clone was seen a handful of times. The CDR3 protein is CASRGGPLSYEQYF. The CDR3 DNA sequence: TGTGCCAGCAGGGGAGGGCCGCTCTCCTACGAGCAGTACTTC. The rearrangement joins TRBV2 to TRBJ2-7, with 7 bases lining up with TRBD2. This CDR3 has 14 residues. CDR1 and CDR2 (germline): SNHLY, FYNNEI. J was trimmed by 0 bases and V by 6 bases; bases with no gene match: 5.

V usage is TRBV6-4 and J usage is TRBJ1-1; D remains ambiguous. CDR3 length: 13 residues. The germline V and J ends were trimmed by 5 bases and 5 bases, with 12 bases remaining between them. In germline, CDR1 is MRHNA, CDR2 SNTAGT. The CDR3 nucleotides read TGTGCCAGCAGTTCCTATCCGGGGACTGAAGCTTTCTTT. Its protein is CASSSYPGTEAFF.

This clone was observed a handful of times. The V call is TRBV6-1, the J call TRBJ2-7, with 7 bases lining up with TRBD1. This CDR3 has 15 amino acids. Germline V lookup: CDR1 MNHNS, CDR2 SASEGT. V lost 4 bases to trimming and J lost 1 base; unmatched junction nucleotides: 7. The CDR3 loop is CASSARQGPSYEQYF. The DNA of the CDR3 is TGTGCCAGCAGTGCCCGACAGGGTCCGTCCTACGAGCAGTACTTC.

The CDR3 DNA follows: TGTGCCAGCAGCAAGCTACTAGCGGGGGGGTCCAGAAGCTCCTACGAGCAGTACGTC. Translating gives CASSKLLAGGSRSSYEQYV. V is TRBV21-1 and J is TRBJ2-7; no check of the table's D call, TRBD2, against the DNA was made. TRBV21-1 is shown as a pseudogene. This CDR3 is built from 19 residues.

The V call is TRBV23-1, the J call TRBJ1-2; D perhaps matches TRBD1 (6 bases). TRBV23-1 is an ORF for which the function is uncertain. V lost 5 bases to trimming and J lost 1 base, with 8 bases between them. CDR3 length equals 13 residues. The CDR3 spells CASSVTGNYGYTF. The CDR3 DNA follows: TGCGCCAGCAGTGTGACAGGTAACTATGGCTACACCTTC.

This chain connects TRBV7-2 to TRBJ1-6; 9 positions match TRBD1. Looked up from germline, CDR1 is SGHTA and CDR2 is FQGNSA. This CDR3 is 14 amino acids long. Unmatched junction bases numbered 7, after V lost 6 bases and J lost 10 bases. The DNA of the CDR3 is TGTGCCAGCAGGTCCGGGACAGGGCGCTCACCCCTCCACTTT. Translating it yields CASRSGTGRSPLHF.

The chain couples TRBV19 to TRBJ2-7; 7 bases match TRBD2. Germline CDR1 and CDR2: LNHDA and SQIVND (reference sequence). This CDR3 spans 15 amino acids. The junction had 8 bases not matched to a gene; V was cut back by 6 bases and J by 0 bases. CDR3 sequence (DNA): TGTGCCAGTAGGCAGAGCGGGGTCAGCTCCTACGAGCAGTACTTC. Encoded protein: CASRQSGVSSYEQYF. Filled out from reference TRBV19 and TRBJ2-7, the complete variable domain reads DGGITQSPKYLFRKEGQNVTLSCEQNLNHDAMYWYRQDPGQGLRLIYYSQIVNDFQKGDIAEGYSVSREKKESFPLTVTSAQKNPTAFYLCASRQSGVSSYEQYFGPGTRLTVT.

This chain joins TRBV5-8 and TRBJ1-4, with a possible D match to TRBD1 (5 bases). Between the trimmed V and J ends, which lost 2 bases and 0 bases, there was a span of 14 bases. CDR3 size: 17 residues. CDR1 is SGHTS, CDR2 YDEGEE, per germline. CDR3 protein: CASSLLGTGSTNEKLFF. The DNA for the CDR3 is TGTGCCAGCAGCTTACTTGGGACTGGATCAACTAATGAAAAACTGTTTTTT.

The genes are TRBV2 and TRBJ2-7; maybe TRBD1 (6 bases). Germline V gene data show CDR1 as SNHLY and CDR2 as FYNNEI. V was trimmed by 6 bases and J by 3 bases, leaving 18 bases between them. The CDR3 is 15 amino acids. CDR3 bases: TGTGCCAGCAGCCCCGTTTCCCAGGGGCTCTACGAGCAGTACGTC. It encodes CASSPVSQGLYEQYV.

The chain recombines TRBV5-6 with TRBJ1-2, with 7 positions matching TRBD1. CDR1 is SGHDT and CDR2 is YYEEEE in the germline V gene. CDR3 length equals 14 residues. V lost 0 bases and J lost 2; bases outside the gene matches: 1. DNA for the CDR3: TGTGCCAGCAGCTTGGTGGGACAGAACTATGGCTACACCTTC. Translated, it gives CASSLVGQNYGYTF.

This chain joins TRBV4-1 and TRBJ2-6; TRBD1 matches 7 bases. This CDR3 is 17 amino acids long. Germline V gives CDR1 MGHRA, CDR2 YSYEKL. V shed 2 bases and J 4 bases; nucleotides not matched to a gene: 8. The CDR3: CASSQWPDRAGANVLTF. CDR3 DNA: TGCGCCAGCAGCCAATGGCCCGACAGGGCCGGGGCCAACGTCCTGACTTTC.

The V call is TRBV4-1, the J call TRBJ2-7, with D perhaps matching TRBD1 (5 bases). Trimming pared 1 base from V and 4 bases from J, leaving 14 bases between. Looked up from germline, CDR1 is MGHRA and CDR2 is YSYEKL. This CDR3 has 15 residues. The CDR3 here is CASSQGQASGYEQYF. The CDR3 DNA is TGCGCCAGCAGCCAAGGTCAGGCCTCAGGGTACGAGCAGTACTTC.

V gene TRBV11-3 combines with J gene TRBJ2-7; 8 nucleotides line up with TRBD1. V lost 3 bases and J lost 2; bases outside the gene matches: 6. Germline V gene data show CDR1 as SGHNT and CDR2 as YENEEA. CDR3 length: 15 amino acids. This CDR3 reads CASSFIGQGAYEQYF. The CDR3 DNA sequence: TGTGCCAGCAGCTTTATCGGACAGGGCGCCTACGAGCAGTACTTC. The full variable domain, with the rest looked up from reference TRBV11-3 and TRBJ2-7, is EAGVVQSPRYKIIEKKQPVAFWCNPISGHNTLYWYLQNLGQGPELLIRYENEEAVDDSQLPKDRFSAERLKGVDSTLKIQPAELGDSAVYLCASSFIGQGAYEQYFGPGTRLTVT.

This chain uses TRBV4-2 with TRBJ2-5, with 12 nucleotides matching TRBD2. The V and J ends lost 1 base and 5 bases, in that order; junction bases with no gene match: 8. The CDR3 is 17 amino acids. Germline V lookup: CDR1 LGHNA, CDR2 YNFKEQ. The CDR3 DNA is TGTGCCAGCAGCCAAGTTGAGACTAGCGGGAGTACCGAGACCCAGTACTTC. Protein sequence: CASSQVETSGSTETQYF.

The CDR3 reads CADRGYEQYV. CDR3 coding DNA: TGTGCCGACAGGGGTTACGAGCAGTACGTC. The chain joins TRBV10-3 to TRBJ2-7; 8 positions agree with TRBD1. CDR1 is ENHRY, CDR2 SYGVKD, per germline. Trimming took 11 bases from V and 4 from J; bases not matched to a gene: 1. The CDR3 is 10 residues long.

This clone was seen just once. The chain combines TRBV2 with TRBJ1-2; D may be TRBD1 (6 bases). The CDR3 covers 13 residues. V was pared by 8 bases and J by 0 bases, with 10 bases between. Looked up from germline, CDR1 is SNHLY and CDR2 is FYNNEI. The CDR3 is CASQDRPNYGYTF. The CDR3 DNA sequence: TGTGCCAGCCAAGACAGGCCTAACTATGGCTACACCTTC.

V and J are TRBV9 and TRBJ1-1; the D is unclear. CDR1 and CDR2 (germline): SGDLS, YYNGEE. The V end lost 4 bases, the J end lost 3 bases, and 10 bases lay between the germline ends. There are 13 residues in the CDR3. For the CDR3, the DNA is TGTGCCAGCAGCTTACATCGGGACACTGAAGCTTTCTTT. It translates to CASSLHRDTEAFF. Full variable domain (rest looked up from reference TRBV9 and TRBJ1-1): DSGVTQTPKHLITATGQRVTLRCSPRSGDLSVYWYQQSLDQGLQFLIQYYNGEERAKGNILERFSAQQFPDLHSELNLSSLELGDSALYFCASSLHRDTEAFFGQGTRLTVV.

V gene TRBV9 combines with J gene TRBJ1-5; D remains ambiguous. Trimming cost V 4 bases and J 7 bases, with 18 bases left between them. CDR3 length: 15 amino acids. The germline V gene encodes CDR1 SGDLS and CDR2 YYNGEE. The CDR3: CASSPYGLSGQPQHF. CDR3 in DNA: TGTGCCAGCAGCCCCTACGGACTCTCCGGGCAGCCCCAGCATTTT.

The gene calls are TRBV27 and TRBJ1-2; the D is unclear. Trimming stripped 3 bases from V and 2 bases from J, with 19 bases between. This CDR3 is 17 amino acids long. Germline CDR1 is MNHEY and CDR2 is SMNVEV (reference sequence). The CDR3: CASSFKPPGALNYGYTF. CDR3 bases: TGTGCCAGCAGTTTTAAGCCCCCGGGAGCCCTAAACTATGGCTACACCTTC.

The chain has TRBV9 and TRBJ1-4, with D uncertain. This CDR3 comprises 15 residues. The germline V and J ends were trimmed by 4 bases and 0 bases, with 10 bases remaining between them. Germline-derived CDR1 and CDR2 are SGDLS and YYNGEE. CDR3 nucleotides: TGTGCCAGCAGCCCTCGCACAGCAACTAATGAAAAACTGTTTTTT. Its translation is CASSPRTATNEKLFF.

A word on this clone: One end of the junction fails to match germline, which may point to a read error. The chain uses TRBV7-7 and TRBJ2-2; TRBD2 matches 8 bases. From germline, CDR1 is SSHAT and CDR2 FNYEAQ (reference sequence). There are 15 residues in the CDR3. The CDR3 is CASSSGRGVTGELFF. CDR3 DNA: TGTGCTAGCAGCTCCGGGAGGGGGGTCACCGGGGAGCTGTTTTTT.

The chain recombines TRBV13 with TRBJ2-7; the match to TRBD2 covers 10 bases. This CDR3 region has 16 residues. Germline V gives CDR1 PRHDT, CDR2 FYEKMQ (reference sequence). Trimming cost V 5 bases and J 0 bases; bases outside gene matches: 7. The CDR3 spells CASSPNSGGPSYEQYV. The CDR3, as DNA: TGTGCCAGCAGCCCCAATAGCGGGGGGCCCTCCTACGAGCAGTACGTC.

The V call is TRBV7-2, the J call TRBJ1-1; TRBD1 aligns across 8 bases. V shed 5 bases, J shed 5 bases, and the junction held 10 bases outside the gene matches. Germline V gene lookup returns CDR1 SGHTA and CDR2 FQGNSA. The CDR3 consists of 15 residues. The CDR3 here is CASSAGGASGTEAFF. The CDR3 nucleotides are TGTGCCAGCAGCGCAGGGGGCGCTTCAGGTACTGAAGCTTTCTTT.

The chain carries TRBV10-3 and TRBJ2-7; TRBD1 might be the D (6 bases). The CDR3 covers 13 residues. Trimming shortened V by 5 bases and J by 1 base, and 9 bases separated the two germline ends. CDR1 and CDR2 from the germline V gene are ENHRY and SYGVKD. CDR3 sequence: CAISPDRSYEQYF. The CDR3 DNA sequence: TGTGCCATCAGTCCCGACAGGTCCTACGAGCAGTACTTC.

J is TRBJ2-1 and V is TRBV7-8; TRBD2 aligns across 9 bases. This CDR3 region has 14 residues. Germline values: CDR1 SGHVS, CDR2 FQNEAQ. V lost 3 bases to trimming and J lost 6 bases; unmatched junction nucleotides: 3. The CDR3 sequence is CASSFRGGANEQFF. DNA for the CDR3: TGTGCCAGCAGCTTCCGCGGGGGGGCCAATGAGCAGTTCTTC.

The rearrangement uses TRBV2 and TRBJ1-1; D is perhaps TRBD1 (5 bases). CDR1 and CDR2 from the germline V gene are SNHLY and FYNNEI. The CDR3 loop spans 14 amino acids. The V and J ends lost 6 bases and 5 bases respectively, with 16 bases between them. The CDR3 sequence: CASREGRLRTEAFF. The CDR3 DNA is TGTGCCAGCAGGGAGGGACGTCTTCGGACTGAAGCTTTCTTT.